This passage covers 2 T cell receptor beta chains from one sample sequenced in a study of blood T cell repertoires in COVID-19 (TCRdb year 2020). Library preparation used the immunoSEQ multiplex PCR assay. This is the immuneACCESS table as TCRdb keeps it, with only in-frame sequences that have V and J called. A part of the clones is gone; compared with another copy, unresolved V genes explain less than half, and the rest is unexplained. The sample contains about 220,000 clones, around 84% of them found a single time. The ten top clones hold around 5.5% of the sample. Sequences were obtained from peripheral blood. Every receptor here comes from a woman aged 55-69 years who had recovered from COVID-19.

This chain uses TRBV30 with TRBJ2-5; 7 nucleotides agree with TRBD2. Germline values: CDR1 GTSNPN, CDR2 SVGIG (reference sequence). CDR3 size: 12 residues. Trimming took 5 bases from V and 5 from J; bases not matched to a gene: 5. The CDR3 nucleotides read TGTGCCTGGGCTCAGGGAGGGGAGACCCAGTACTTC. Amino acids: CAWAQGGETQYF.

This chain links TRBV6-5 with TRBJ2-5; perhaps TRBD1 as D (6 bases). Trimming removed 5 bases at V and 3 bases at J, with 10 bases between. Germline CDR1 and CDR2: MNHEY and SVGAGI. The CDR3 covers 13 residues. CDR3 in amino acids: CASSMAGEETQYF. The CDR3 DNA reads as TGTGCCAGCAGTATGGCAGGGGAAGAGACCCAGTACTTC.